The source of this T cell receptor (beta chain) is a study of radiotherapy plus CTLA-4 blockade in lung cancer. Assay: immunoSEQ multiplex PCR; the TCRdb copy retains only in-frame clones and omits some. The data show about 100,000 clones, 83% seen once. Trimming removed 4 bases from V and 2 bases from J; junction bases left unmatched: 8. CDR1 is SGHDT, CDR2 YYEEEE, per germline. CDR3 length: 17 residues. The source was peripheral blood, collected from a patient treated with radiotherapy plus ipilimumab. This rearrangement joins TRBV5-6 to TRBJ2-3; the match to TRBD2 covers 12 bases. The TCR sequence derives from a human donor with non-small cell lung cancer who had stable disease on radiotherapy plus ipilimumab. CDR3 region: CASSVRLAGDPTDTQYF. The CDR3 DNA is TGTGCCAGCAGCGTTAGACTAGCGGGGGATCCCACAGATACGCAGTATTTT.